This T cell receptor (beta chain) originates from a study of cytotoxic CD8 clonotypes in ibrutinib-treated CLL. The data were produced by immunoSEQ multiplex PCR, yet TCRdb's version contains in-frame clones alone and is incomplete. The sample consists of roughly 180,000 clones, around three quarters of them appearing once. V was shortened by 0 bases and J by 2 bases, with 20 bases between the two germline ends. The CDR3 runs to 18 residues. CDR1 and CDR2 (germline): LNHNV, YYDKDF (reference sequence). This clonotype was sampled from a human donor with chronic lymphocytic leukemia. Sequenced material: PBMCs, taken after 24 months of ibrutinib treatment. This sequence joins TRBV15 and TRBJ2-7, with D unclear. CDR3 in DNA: TGTGCCACCAGCAGAGATTTACCCCGGGTCGCAGGACCCTACGAGCAGTACTTC. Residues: CATSRDLPRVAGPYEQYF.